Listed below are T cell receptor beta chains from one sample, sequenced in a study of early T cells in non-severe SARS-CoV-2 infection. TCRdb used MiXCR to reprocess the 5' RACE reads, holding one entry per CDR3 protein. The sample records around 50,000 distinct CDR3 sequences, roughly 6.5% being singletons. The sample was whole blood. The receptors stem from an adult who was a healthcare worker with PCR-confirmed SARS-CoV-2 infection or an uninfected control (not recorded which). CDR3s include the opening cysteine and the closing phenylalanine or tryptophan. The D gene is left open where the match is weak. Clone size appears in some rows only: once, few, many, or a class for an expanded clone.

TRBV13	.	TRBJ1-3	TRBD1	CASRPTGGRNTIYF	TGTGCCAGCAGGCCCACAGGGGGTAGAAACACCATATATTTT
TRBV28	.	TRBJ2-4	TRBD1	CASRGQDENIQYF	TGTGCCAGCAGGGGACAGGATGAAAACATTCAGTACTTC
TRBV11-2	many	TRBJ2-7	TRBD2	CASHLGLAAYEQYF	TGTGCCAGCCACTTGGGACTAGCGGCCTACGAGCAGTACTTC
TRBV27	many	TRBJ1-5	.	CASSSRGGGRQPQHF	TGTGCCAGCAGTTCCCGCGGCGGGGGGCGACAGCCCCAGCATTTT
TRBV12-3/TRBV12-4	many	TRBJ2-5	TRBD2	CASSPGLAGPQETQYF	TGTGCCAGCAGTCCCGGACTAGCGGGGCCCCAAGAGACCCAGTACTTC
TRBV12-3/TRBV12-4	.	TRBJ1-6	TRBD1	CASSRTGGWSSYNSPLHF	TGTGCCAGCAGTCGGACAGGGGGATGGAGCTCCTATAATTCACCCCTCCACTTT
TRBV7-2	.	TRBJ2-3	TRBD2	CASSLGAGGHTDTQYF	TGTGCCAGCAGCTTAGGAGCGGGGGGCCACACAGATACGCAGTATTTT
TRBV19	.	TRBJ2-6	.	CASSIQGLSGANVLTF	TGTGCCAGTAGTATACAGGGCCTCTCTGGGGCCAACGTCCTGACTTTC
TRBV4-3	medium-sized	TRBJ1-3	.	CASSQTTGSENTIYF	TGCGCCAGCAGCCAGACCACAGGGTCTGAGAACACCATATATTTT
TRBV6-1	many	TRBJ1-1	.	CASSEMRGNTEAFF	TGTGCCAGCAGTGAAATGAGGGGGAACACTGAAGCTTTCTTT
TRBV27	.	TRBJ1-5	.	CASSPLSSNQPQHF	TGTGCCAGCAGTCCCCTAAGTAGCAATCAGCCCCAGCATTTT
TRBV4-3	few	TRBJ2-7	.	CASSQDRGESYEQYF	TGCGCCAGCAGCCAAGATCGAGGGGAGTCCTACGAGCAGTACTTC
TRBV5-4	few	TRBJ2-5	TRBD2	CASSLAGGPGETQYF	TGTGCCAGCAGCTTAGCGGGGGGGCCCGGAGAGACCCAGTACTTC
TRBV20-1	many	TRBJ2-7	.	CSARVSGEQYF	TGCAGTGCTAGGGTCTCGGGAGAGCAGTACTTC
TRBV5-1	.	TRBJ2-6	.	CASSRNTGSGANVLTF	TGCGCCAGCAGCCGGAACACCGGATCTGGGGCCAACGTCCTGACTTTC
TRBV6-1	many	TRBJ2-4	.	CASSGSLLAKNIQYF	TGTGCCAGCAGTGGGAGCCTACTAGCCAAAAACATTCAGTACTTC
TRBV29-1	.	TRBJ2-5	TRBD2	CSSSGLAGGRGETQYF	TGCAGCTCTTCAGGACTAGCGGGGGGCCGTGGAGAGACCCAGTACTTC